This T cell receptor (beta chain) derives from a study of cytomegalovirus exposure and HLA in healthy donors. Study in general: Among the 400 or so donors who were genotyped, approximately 83% fell in the genetic ancestry cluster that is associated with self-reported Caucasian donors. Study results and limitations: An ancestry cluster, one associated with Asian ancestry, reportedly showed fewer N-insertions than the roughly 670-donor mean in a later analysis. In a later analysis, TCR beta V- and J-gene trimming showed a link to a missense DCLRE1C variant. As immune exposure information, only CMV serostatus was available.

PCR amplification relied on 60 Vbeta primers (plus 13 Jbeta primers). Using immunoSEQ multiplex PCR, the repertoire was profiled, and TCRdb retains in-frame clones only, with some absent. The table lists about 170,000 clones, over 65% of them singletons. Note on this clone: No antigen is known for it.

The junction had 2 bases not matched to a gene; V was cut back by 0 bases and J by 5 bases. The CDR3 is 16 residues long. CDR1 and CDR2 from the germline V gene are SGHAT and FQNNGV. Sequencing was done on a sample of PBMCs. The TCR comes from a female donor in good health and CMV-seronegative. V usage is TRBV11-2 and J usage is TRBJ2-1; 12 bases agree with TRBD2. CDR3 residues: CASSLEGLAGHNEQFF. DNA of the CDR3: TGTGCCAGCAGCTTAGAAGGACTAGCGGGGCACAATGAGCAGTTCTTC. The variable domain in full, completed from reference TRBV11-2 and TRBJ2-1, reads EAGVAQSPRYKIIEKRQSVAFWCNPISGHATLYWYQQILGQGPKLLIQFQNNGVVDDSQLPKDRFSAERLKGVDSTLKIQPAKLEDSAVYLCASSLEGLAGHNEQFFGPGTRLTVL.